Below, 32 T cell receptor beta chains from the same sample are listed, as sequenced in a study of T cell responses to AZD1222 COVID-19 vaccine. Produced via immunoSEQ multiplex PCR; TCRdb's table is partial and in-frame only. The sample records about 120,000 clones, roughly nine tenths being singletons. This material consisted of peripheral blood, taken 28 days after the second AZD1222 dose. All receptors come from an adult who received the AZD1222 COVID-19 vaccine.

This clone was recorded only once. The CDR3, as DNA: TGCGCCAGCAGCTGGACAGGGGAAGAGACCCAGTACTTC. It encodes CASSWTGEETQYF. V and J are TRBV5-1 and TRBJ2-5; TRBD1 agrees at 9 bases. The junction had 0 bases not matched to a gene; V was cut back by 3 bases and J by 3 bases. CDR3 length equals 13 residues. Germline CDR1 and CDR2: SGHRS and YFSETQ. The full variable domain, with the rest looked up from reference TRBV5-1 and TRBJ2-5, is KAGVTQTPRYLIKTRGQQVTLSCSPISGHRSVSWYQQTPGQGLQFLFEYFSETQRNKGNFPGRFSGRQFSNSRSEMNVSTLELGDSALYLCASSWTGEETQYFGPGTRLLVL.

The chain uses TRBV28 and TRBJ1-1; no firm D call. The germline V and J ends were trimmed by 5 bases and 7 bases, with 20 bases remaining between them. Germline V gene sequence: CDR1 MDHEN, CDR2 SYDVKM. The CDR3 is 15 residues long. CDR3 residues: CASSLPDGRTVEAFF. DNA of the CDR3: TGTGCCAGCAGTCTCCCGGACGGTCGAACGGTTGAAGCTTTCTTT.

This clone was counted only a few times. The chain couples TRBV25-1 to TRBJ1-2; D gene uncertain. V was trimmed by 2 bases and J by 5 bases, leaving 15 bases between them. The CDR3 length is 15 residues. Germline V gives CDR1 MGHDK, CDR2 SYGVNS. In nucleotides, the CDR3 is TGTGCCAGCAGTGAAGTCGACACGGACCCTTATGGCTACACCTTC. Its protein is CASSEVDTDPYGYTF.

V is TRBV14 and J is TRBJ2-2; tentative D call: TRBD1 (6 bases). The CDR3 is 15 residues long. The ends were cut back, 4 bases at V and 0 bases at J, with 9 bases in the middle. The germline gives CDR1 SGHDN, CDR2 FVKESK. The CDR3 here is CASSPRGTNTGELFF. The CDR3 DNA is TGTGCCAGCAGCCCCAGGGGAACGAACACCGGGGAGCTGTTTTTT.

J is TRBJ2-3 and V is TRBV6-2 or TRBV6-3; 7 bases are shared with TRBD2. The J segment lost 0 bases and the V segment lost 6 bases, leaving 6 bases of the junction unmatched. CDR1 and CDR2 from the germline V gene are MNHEY and SVGEGT. The CDR3 sequence is 15 residues long. CDR3 sequence (DNA): TGTGCCAGCAGCCCCGGGACTATGAGCACAGATACGCAGTATTTT. Its protein is CASSPGTMSTDTQYF.

CDR3: CSATSTDTQYF. In nucleotides, the CDR3 is TGCAGTGCCACAAGCACAGATACGCAGTATTTT. The J gene is TRBJ2-3, the V gene TRBV20-1; unclear D gene. This CDR3 contains 11 residues. CDR1 is DFQATT, CDR2 SNEGSKA, per germline (reference sequence). Trimming left V 6 bases short and J 0 bases short, with 4 bases between.

The rearrangement joins TRBV3-1 (or the pseudogene TRBV3-2) to TRBJ1-1; D is possibly TRBD1 (5 bases). The CDR3 consists of 15 residues. From germline, CDR1 is LGHDT and CDR2 YNNKEL (reference sequence). Trimming took 2 bases from V and 1 from J, leaving 11 bases between them. The CDR3 region is CASSQRAQGNTEAFF. The CDR3 DNA reads TGTGCCAGCAGCCAAAGGGCTCAGGGGAACACTGAAGCTTTCTTT.

The J gene is TRBJ1-5, the V gene TRBV11-2, with no clear D. The CDR3 consists of 14 residues. Germline V gives CDR1 SGHAT, CDR2 FQNNGV. V was cut by 0 bases and J by 9 bases, with 12 bases left in between. CDR3 protein: CASSLEAGGLPQHF. CDR3 bases: TGTGCCAGCAGCTTAGAGGCAGGCGGTCTGCCCCAGCATTTT.

The chain carries TRBV18 and TRBJ2-5; D is possibly TRBD1 (7 bases). The CDR3 extends over 16 amino acids. V was cut by 1 base and J by 7 bases, with 19 bases left in between. CDR1 is KGHSH and CDR2 is LQKENI in the germline V gene. CDR3 loop: CASSPRPPQGTGTQYF. The CDR3 region has the DNA TGTGCCAGCTCACCACGCCCGCCACAGGGGACTGGGACCCAGTACTTC. Full variable domain (missing parts from reference TRBV18 and TRBJ2-5): NAGVMQNPRHLVRRRGQEARLRCSPMKGHSHVYWYRQLPEEGLKFMVYLQKENIIDESGMPKERFSAEFPKEGPSILRIQQVVRGDSAAYFCASSPRPPQGTGTQYFGPGTRLLVL.

The CDR3 DNA sequence: TGTGCCAGCAGTCACCGGGACCGCTCCTACGAGCAGTACTTC. Translated: CASSHRDRSYEQYF. The genes are TRBV27 and TRBJ2-7; either TRBD1 or TRBD2 may supply D (5 bases each). Germline assignment: CDR1 MNHEY and CDR2 SMNVEV (reference sequence). V was trimmed by 5 bases and J by 0 bases, leaving 11 bases between them. The CDR3 loop spans 14 amino acids.

This chain connects TRBV10-3 to TRBJ2-2; TRBD1 aligns across 10 bases. After removal of 6 bases from V and 6 bases from J, the junction contained 4 bases not matched to a gene. CDR1 is ENHRY, CDR2 SYGVKD, per germline. This CDR3 is built from 14 residues. CDR3 nucleotide sequence: TGTGCCATCAGGCCGGACAGGGGGGCCGGGGAGCTGTTTTTT. Translated: CAIRPDRGAGELFF.

The chain joins TRBV6-5 to TRBJ1-2; tentatively, D is TRBD1 (5 bases). CDR3 length: 15 amino acids. Germline loops: CDR1 MNHEY, CDR2 SVGAGI. V gave up 6 bases and J gave up 0 bases, with 14 bases separating them. The CDR3 coding sequence is TGTGCCAGCAGGGGGGACGGCCAGACTAACTATGGCTACACCTTC. This sequence encodes CASRGDGQTNYGYTF.

V usage is TRBV7-2 and J usage is TRBJ2-5, with D tentatively TRBD2 (7 bases). Germline CDR1 reads SGHTA; CDR2 reads FQGNSA. Trimming cost V 5 bases and J 2 bases, with 12 bases left between them. The CDR3 sequence is 14 residues long. This chain's CDR3 is CASSPRGAQETQYF. CDR3 DNA: TGTGCCAGCAGCCCACGGGGGGCTCAAGAGACCCAGTACTTC.

The rearrangement joins TRBV23-1 to TRBJ2-7; D ambiguous. TRBV23-1 is flagged as an ORF with uncertain function. The CDR3 is 14 residues long. The germline V and J ends were trimmed by 3 bases and 4 bases, with 13 bases remaining between them. CDR3 nucleotides: TGCGCCAGCAGTCATATTTACAGACCATACGAGCAGTACTTC. Translating it yields CASSHIYRPYEQYF.

This CDR3 is CASSPRSNQPQHF. DNA of the CDR3: TGTGCCAGCAGTCCTAGAAGCAATCAGCCCCAGCATTTT. The chain joins TRBV6-5 to TRBJ1-5; no clear D. This CDR3 region has 13 residues. Germline CDR1 is MNHEY and CDR2 is SVGAGI. V dropped 5 bases and J dropped 1 base, with 6 bases sitting between them.

The gene calls are TRBV7-8 and TRBJ2-7, with 9 bases identical to TRBD1. Trimming removed 5 bases from V and 5 bases from J; junction bases left unmatched: 13. CDR1 is SGHVS and CDR2 is FQNEAQ in the germline V gene. The CDR3 loop spans 16 amino acids. The CDR3 bases are TGTGCCAGCAGCCCGCCTGGGACAGGGAGGAGACACGAGCAGTACTTC. Protein sequence: CASSPPGTGRRHEQYF.

The rearrangement joins TRBV6-2 or TRBV6-3 to TRBJ2-7; the D is unclear. V was shortened by 6 bases and J by 2 bases, with 14 bases between the two germline ends. The CDR3 spans 14 residues. From germline, CDR1 is MNHEY and CDR2 SVGEGT. This CDR3 reads CASSSGGHPYEQYF. The CDR3 DNA reads TGTGCCAGCAGCTCGGGCGGCCACCCCTACGAGCAGTACTTC.

The V call is TRBV18, the J call TRBJ2-7; D is unclear. Trimming removed 2 bases from V and 5 bases from J, with 10 bases in between. Looked up from germline, CDR1 is KGHSH and CDR2 is LQKENI. CDR3 length: 13 residues. The CDR3 DNA reads TGTGCCAGCTCACCAACCTGGCAGAACGAGCAGTACTTC. Its translation: CASSPTWQNEQYF.

The chain employs TRBV5-1 and TRBJ2-7; 11 nucleotides match TRBD2. The CDR3 runs to 14 residues. The V gene end was trimmed by 2 bases and the J gene end by 5 bases; junction bases not matched to a gene: 3. Germline V gene sequence: CDR1 SGHRS, CDR2 YFSETQ. The CDR3, as DNA: TGCGCCAGCAGCTTCATAGCGGGGGGGGACGAGCAGTACTTC. Translated: CASSFIAGGDEQYF. Complete variable domain (other parts from reference TRBV5-1 and TRBJ2-7): KAGVTQTPRYLIKTRGQQVTLSCSPISGHRSVSWYQQTPGQGLQFLFEYFSETQRNKGNFPGRFSGRQFSNSRSEMNVSTLELGDSALYLCASSFIAGGDEQYFGPGTRLTVT.

The chain has TRBV2 and TRBJ2-1; D gene uncertain. Germline CDR1 SNHLY, CDR2 FYNNEI. The V end was cut by 10 bases, the J end by 0 bases, with 10 bases between. The CDR3 has 13 amino acids. The CDR3 reads CAIQAGSYNEQFF. In nucleotides, the CDR3 is TGTGCCATCCAGGCTGGCTCCTACAATGAGCAGTTCTTC.

The chain couples TRBV6-5 to TRBJ1-5, with 8 bases that match TRBD1. This CDR3 comprises 15 residues. After removal of 6 bases from V and 0 bases from J, the junction contained 4 bases not matched to a gene. Per the germline V gene, CDR1 is MNHEY and CDR2 is SVGAGI. CDR3 in amino acids: CASRVTGDSNQPQHF. The CDR3 DNA reads TGTGCCAGCAGGGTGACAGGGGATAGCAATCAGCCCCAGCATTTT.

The rearrangement joins TRBV9 to TRBJ1-1, with D perhaps TRBD1 (6 bases). The germline gives CDR1 SGDLS, CDR2 YYNGEE. The germline V and J ends were trimmed by 4 bases and 4 bases, with 17 bases remaining between them. This CDR3 is 15 amino acids long. CDR3 nucleotide sequence: TGTGCCAGCAGCCTCAGGGGCGGCGTCGGCACTGAAGCTTTCTTT. Amino acids: CASSLRGGVGTEAFF.

The gene calls are TRBV2 and TRBJ1-6; 8 bases match TRBD1. V lost 7 bases and J lost 7; bases outside the gene matches: 12. The germline CDR1 and CDR2 sequences are SNHLY and FYNNEI. The length of the CDR3 is 16 residues. The DNA for the CDR3 is TGTGCCAGCAACCGAGACAGGGGATTTGAAAATTCACCCCTCCACTTT. It specifies CASNRDRGFENSPLHF.

This sequence joins TRBV5-4 and TRBJ1-6; possible D gene TRBD1, 5 bases. From germline, CDR1 is SGHNT and CDR2 YYREEE (reference sequence). The CDR3 runs 15 residues. Trimming removed 4 bases at V and 10 bases at J, with 18 bases between. For the CDR3, the DNA is TGTGCCAGCAGCCTGGGACGGGCAGTTGGGTCACCCCTCCACTTT. It translates to CASSLGRAVGSPLHF.

V is TRBV5-1 and J is TRBJ2-5; 8 bases are a match to TRBD1. Germline CDR1 is SGHRS and CDR2 is YFSETQ. CDR3 length equals 13 residues. J gave up 5 bases and V 2 bases, and 2 bases lay outside the gene matches. DNA of the CDR3: TGCGCCAGCAGCTTAGACAGGGGCGAGACCCAGTACTTC. Translated, it gives CASSLDRGETQYF.

V and J are TRBV7-8 and TRBJ2-7; perhaps TRBD1 as D (6 bases). Germline-derived CDR1 and CDR2 are SGHVS and FQNEAQ. There are 16 residues in the CDR3. V lost 5 bases and J lost 2, with 19 bases in between. CDR3 in DNA: TGTGCCAGCAGCCCCGAAGTTGGGGGCGCTACCTACGAGCAGTACTTC. Translation: CASSPEVGGATYEQYF.

V usage is TRBV30 and J usage is TRBJ1-2, with D hard to call. There are 13 residues in the CDR3. Germline lookup yields CDR1 GTSNPN and CDR2 SVGIG (reference sequence). V shed 1 base and J shed 5 bases, with 11 bases lying between them. CDR3 residues: CAWSGEGSYGYTF. The DNA of the CDR3 is TGTGCCTGGAGTGGCGAAGGAAGTTATGGCTACACCTTC.

This chain uses TRBV2 with TRBJ2-1, with D tentatively TRBD2 (6 bases). With 6 bases removed from V and 7 bases from J, the gap between germline ends came to 16 bases. Germline CDR1 is SNHLY and CDR2 is FYNNEI. The length of the CDR3 is 14 residues. The CDR3 loop reads CASRLEEGWNEQFF. The CDR3, as DNA: TGTGCCAGCAGACTGGAGGAGGGGTGGAATGAGCAGTTCTTC.

The chain links TRBV3-1 (or the pseudogene TRBV3-2) to TRBJ1-5; D is undetermined. Germline CDR1 and CDR2: LGHDT and YNNKEL (reference sequence). V dropped 1 base and J dropped 2 bases, with 6 bases sitting between them. This CDR3 has 14 residues. In nucleotides, the CDR3 is TGTGCCAGCAGCCAAGCACGGGGCAATCAGCCCCAGCATTTT. This sequence encodes CASSQARGNQPQHF.

The rearrangement links TRBV5-8 to TRBJ2-2; the D is unclear. This CDR3 has 14 residues. The V and J ends lost 4 bases and 2 bases respectively, with 9 bases between them. CDR1 is SGHTS, CDR2 YDEGEE, per germline. In DNA form, the CDR3 reads TGTGCCAGCAGCCAGAACGCAAACACCGGGGAGCTGTTTTTT. Translating it yields CASSQNANTGELFF.

This clone was picked up one time. The chain combines TRBV6-2 or TRBV6-3 with TRBJ2-7; D is uncertain. The CDR3 loop spans 13 amino acids. Trimming pared 0 bases from V and 1 base from J, leaving 4 bases between. Germline CDR1 MNHEY, CDR2 SVGEGT. This chain's CDR3 is CASSYSRSYEQYF. As DNA, the CDR3 is TGTGCCAGCAGTTACTCCAGGTCCTACGAGCAGTACTTC.

V gene TRBV6-2 or TRBV6-3 combines with J gene TRBJ1-2; 7 nucleotides match TRBD1. V lost 4 bases, J lost 9 bases, and 11 bases stayed unmatched. The CDR3 length is 14 residues. Germline CDR1 reads MNHEY; CDR2 reads SVGEGT. The CDR3 region is CASSSDRSSPRYTF. CDR3 coding DNA: TGTGCCAGCAGTTCGGACAGGTCTTCCCCTCGCTACACCTTC.